This T cell receptor beta chain was retrieved from a study of neurological immune-mediated disorders. Study-wide findings and caveats: None of the CDR3 amino acid sequences in expanded clones turned up in more than one subject, which points to private repertoires in all groups. The authors found no clinical or MRI feature associated with the multiple sclerosis repertoire cluster.

There are many counts of this clonotype. Its target is not known. The making of cDNA relied on 5'RACE with 10-nucleotide random UMIs. TCRdb re-called the 5' RACE reads through MiXCR, storing one row per CDR3 protein. This repertoire shows under 80,000 distinct CDR3 sequences, approximately 4.6% found once; its top ten account for roughly 3.4%. A total of 2 million PBMCs stored at -80 degrees C provided the unsorted libraries. The specimen sequenced was PBMCs. The TCR originated in a woman aged 45-59 years with multiple sclerosis.

CDR3 nucleotides: TGTGCCAGCAGCTTGATCTTCACCGGGGAGCTGTTTTTT. It specifies CASSLIFTGELFF. The chain employs TRBV5-6 and TRBJ2-2, with D hard to call. The CDR3 sequence is 13 residues long. Germline CDR1 SGHDT, CDR2 YYEEEE. V was pared by 1 base and J by 4 bases, with 5 bases between.